This record covers a single TCR beta chain. Its antigen remains unidentified. The CDR3 is 20 residues long. Germline-derived CDR1 and CDR2 are SGHRS and YFSETQ. With 9 bases removed from V and 0 bases from J, the gap between germline ends came to 28 bases. Method: immunoSEQ multiplex PCR; TCRdb's copy keeps in-frame clones and lacks some. The sample contains about 26,000 clones, about 84% of which appear only once. The time point was: blood 2 weeks post-SBRT. Treatment reported: 15 Gy SBRT to primary tumor, nephrectomy 4 weeks later. The data are from a study of radiation and T cells in renal cell carcinoma. Study-level background: Nephrectomy followed 15 Gy stereotactic body radiation by 4 weeks. Overall study results and limits: No pretreatment tumor biopsies were available for baseline clonotypes.

The clonotype originates from a man aged 55 to 69 with renal cell carcinoma. The sample here was blood, taken from a patient whose treatment included radiotherapy and nephrectomy. The chain has TRBV5-1 and TRBJ2-6; a possible D gene is TRBD1 (5 bases). The CDR3 bases are TGCGCCACACCGCTCCCTCCAGGGTCTCTCGTCACCTCTGGGGCCAACGTCCTGACTTTC. It specifies CATPLPPGSLVTSGANVLTF.